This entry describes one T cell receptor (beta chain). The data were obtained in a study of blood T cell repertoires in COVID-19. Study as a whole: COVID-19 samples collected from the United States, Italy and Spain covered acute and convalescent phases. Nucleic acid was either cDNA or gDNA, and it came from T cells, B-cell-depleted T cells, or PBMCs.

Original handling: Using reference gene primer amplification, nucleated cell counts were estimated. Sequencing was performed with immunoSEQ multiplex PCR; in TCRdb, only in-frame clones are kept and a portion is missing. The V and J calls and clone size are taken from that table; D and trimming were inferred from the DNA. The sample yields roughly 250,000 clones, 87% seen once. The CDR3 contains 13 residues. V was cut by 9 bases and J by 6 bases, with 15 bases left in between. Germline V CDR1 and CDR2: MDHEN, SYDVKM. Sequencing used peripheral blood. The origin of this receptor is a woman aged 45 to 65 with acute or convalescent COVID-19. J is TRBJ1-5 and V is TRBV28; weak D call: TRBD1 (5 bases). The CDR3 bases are TGTGCCAGTCACCTCATCCAGGGTCAGCCCCAGCATTTT. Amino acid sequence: CASHLIQGQPQHF.